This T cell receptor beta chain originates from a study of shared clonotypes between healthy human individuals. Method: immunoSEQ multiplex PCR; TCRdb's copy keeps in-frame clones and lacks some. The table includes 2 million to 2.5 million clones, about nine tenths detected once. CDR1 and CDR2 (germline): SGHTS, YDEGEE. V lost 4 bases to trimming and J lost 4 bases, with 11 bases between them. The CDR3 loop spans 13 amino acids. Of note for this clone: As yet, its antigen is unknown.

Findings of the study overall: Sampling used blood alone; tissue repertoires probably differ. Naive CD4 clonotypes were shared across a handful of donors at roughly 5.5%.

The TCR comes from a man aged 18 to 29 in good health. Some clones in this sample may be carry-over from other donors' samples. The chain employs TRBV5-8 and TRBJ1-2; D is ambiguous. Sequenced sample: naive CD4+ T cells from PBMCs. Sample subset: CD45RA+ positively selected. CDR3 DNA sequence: TGTGCCAGCAGCCCCCGGAGGCCCTATGGCTACACCTTC. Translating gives CASSPRRPYGYTF.